This T cell receptor beta chain was profiled in a study of HIV-infected children after antiretroviral therapy interruption. Turning to the study itself: Recorded EBV and CMV exposure existed for most children.

This clonotype appeared many times. V was trimmed by 5 bases and J by 1 base, leaving 8 bases between them. CDR3 length: 13 amino acids. Per the germline V gene, CDR1 is MDHEN and CDR2 is SYDVKM. The TCR library was built from RNA with a 3' RACE protocol and unique molecular identifiers. TCRdb called the 3' RACE reads again in MiXCR, with one record for every CDR3 protein. Here the sample spans around 47,000 distinct CDR3 sequences, roughly 4.5% being singletons. Treatment in this sample: PENTA 11 planned treatment interruption arm or continuous ART arm. Only samples with at least 5 million viable PBMCs qualified.

This TCR was recovered from a pool of human donors with HIV. V and J are TRBV28 and TRBJ2-5, with D unresolved. The input for sequencing was CD45RA+ CD4+ T cells from PBMCs, pooled from several time points, taken from a donor given antiretroviral therapy, either interrupted or continuous. The subset here: naive CD4+ CD45RA+ CD45RO- T cells. As DNA, the CDR3 is TGTGCCAGCAGTCAACACACCCAAGAGACCCAGTACTTC. Protein product: CASSQHTQETQYF.